This T cell receptor beta chain was found in a study of blood T cell repertoires in COVID-19. On the study more broadly: Nucleic acid was either cDNA or gDNA, and it came from T cells, B-cell-depleted T cells, or PBMCs.

Germline-derived CDR1 and CDR2 are SGHDN and FVKESK. V was pared by 3 bases and J by 3 bases, with 14 bases between. The CDR3 length is 15 residues. Authors' methods: Reference gene primers were amplified, and this amplification served to estimate nucleated cell counts. Measured with immunoSEQ multiplex PCR; TCRdb has only the in-frame clones, and not every one. For V, J and clone size, that table is used; D and trimming come from the DNA. This table holds 98,000 or so clones, about 80% found once. The TCR originated in a woman between 65 and 79 years old with acute or convalescent COVID-19. This chain links TRBV14 with TRBJ1-2; D is undetermined. The specimen sequenced was peripheral blood. The CDR3 protein is CASSQSSGKYYGYTF. For the CDR3, the DNA is TGTGCCAGCAGCCAGTCATCGGGGAAGTACTATGGCTACACCTTC.